The 12 T cell receptor beta chains below all came from one sample that was sequenced in a study of blood T cell repertoires in COVID-19. The assay was immunoSEQ multiplex PCR, and TCRdb's table has in-frame clones only and misses some. The sample consists of hundreds of thousands of clones, around 80% of them appearing once. The sample was PBMCs or T cells enriched from blood (not recorded which). These receptors originate from a man aged 25-40 years with acute COVID-19.

There are a few counts of this clone. A junction boundary mismatches the germline segment, possibly from a read error. The chain has TRBV5-1 and TRBJ2-1; the D gene is possibly TRBD2 (5 bases). Germline V gene sequence: CDR1 SGHRS, CDR2 YFSETQ. The CDR3 sequence is 14 residues long. The CDR3 coding sequence is TGTGCCAGCAGCTCCGGGGACTCCTACAATGAGCAGTTCTTC. It encodes CASSSGDSYNEQFF.

The chain employs TRBV3-1 (or the pseudogene TRBV3-2) and TRBJ2-5; 7 nucleotides line up with TRBD2. Trimming cost V 7 bases and J 4 bases; bases outside gene matches: 12. This CDR3 spans 15 amino acids. Germline values: CDR1 LGHDT, CDR2 YNNKEL (reference sequence). CDR3 DNA sequence: TGTGCCAGCACCATGGGGGGGAGCCCCGGAGAGACCCAGTACTTC. It translates to CASTMGGSPGETQYF.

The rearrangement uses TRBV5-6 and TRBJ2-2, with TRBD2 identical over 9 bases. The length of the CDR3 is 18 residues. The V gene's germline CDR1 is SGHDT and CDR2 YYEEEE. V was pared by 1 base and J by 4 bases, with 11 bases of the junction left unmatched. For the CDR3, the DNA is TGTGCCAGCAGCTTGCTTCGAGGTAGCGGGAGCATCACCGGGGAGCTGTTTTTT. Protein: CASSLLRGSGSITGELFF.

The V call is TRBV5-1, the J call TRBJ1-2; maybe TRBD1 (6 bases). Germline loops: CDR1 SGHRS, CDR2 YFSETQ. Deletions cut 5 bases from V and 3 bases from J, with 11 bases between. The CDR3 totals 13 residues. CDR3 coding DNA: TGCGCCAGCAGTATCAGGGGCGACTATGGCTACACCTTC. It specifies CASSIRGDYGYTF.

The CDR3 sequence is CASSKQARAPGELFF. In DNA form, the CDR3 reads TGTGCCAGCAGCAAACAGGCTAGGGCTCCCGGGGAGCTGTTTTTT. The chain links TRBV7-3 to TRBJ2-2; maybe TRBD1 (5 bases). In germline, CDR1 is SGHTA, CDR2 FQGTGA. Trimming shortened V by 5 bases and J by 6 bases, and 16 bases separated the two germline ends. This CDR3 has 15 residues.

The V gene is TRBV27, the J gene TRBJ2-3; 8 bases map to TRBD2. The germline gives CDR1 MNHEY, CDR2 SMNVEV (reference sequence). The CDR3 length is 15 residues. V lost 3 bases and J lost 4; bases outside the gene matches: 6. CDR3 residues: CASSFTGGGADTQYF. CDR3 in DNA: TGTGCCAGCAGTTTTACGGGGGGGGGCGCAGATACGCAGTATTTT.

This sequence joins TRBV11-3 and TRBJ1-3; no clear D gene. Looked up from germline, CDR1 is SGHNT and CDR2 is YENEEA. Deletions cut 2 bases from V and 2 bases from J, with 10 bases between. The CDR3 sequence is 15 residues long. CDR3 coding DNA: TGTGCCAGCAGCTTACGTTCGTCGGCTGGAAACACCATATATTTT. Protein product: CASSLRSSAGNTIYF.

This rearrangement joins TRBV29-1 to TRBJ1-4, with 10 bases fitting TRBD1. The CDR3 sequence is 15 residues long. V gave up 1 base and J gave up 7 bases; unmatched junction bases: 6. CDR1 is SQVTM and CDR2 is ANQGSEA in the germline V gene. In nucleotides, the CDR3 is TGCAGCGTTGAAGGGAGACAGGGGGCGTCTGAAAAACTGTTTTTT. Amino acid sequence: CSVEGRQGASEKLFF.

The CDR3 DNA is TGTGCCAGCTCCCCAGAGGGACAACGCCCTTACGAGCAGTACGTC. It yields the protein CASSPEGQRPYEQYV. This chain joins TRBV18 and TRBJ2-7; TRBD1 is a possible D gene (6 bases). V lost 6 bases and J lost 4, with 19 bases in between. Looked up from germline, CDR1 is KGHSH and CDR2 is LQKENI. The CDR3 length is 15 residues.

The V gene is TRBV19, the J gene TRBJ1-5, with D perhaps matching TRBD1 (5 bases). This CDR3 has 13 residues. The V end lost 7 bases, the J end lost 6 bases, and 13 bases lay between the germline ends. Germline V gives CDR1 LNHDA, CDR2 SQIVND (reference sequence). CDR3 protein: CASTPQVGQPQHF. Written as DNA, the CDR3 is TGTGCCAGTACCCCACAGGTAGGTCAGCCCCAGCATTTT.

The chain uses TRBV18 and TRBJ1-2, with D unclear. The CDR3 is 14 amino acids. Trimming took 6 bases from V and 2 from J, leaving 13 bases between them. Germline V lookup: CDR1 KGHSH, CDR2 LQKENI. The CDR3 DNA sequence: TGTGCCAGCTCGCCGGGATTTCCCAACTATGGCTACACCTTC. It specifies CASSPGFPNYGYTF.

The CDR3 coding sequence is TGTGCCAGCAGCTTAGCCGGGACTGCGATAAACATTCAGTACTTC. As protein: CASSLAGTAINIQYF. The V and J genes are TRBV7-2 and TRBJ2-4; D perhaps matches TRBD2 (6 bases). The germline V and J ends were trimmed by 0 bases and 6 bases, with 12 bases remaining between them. Germline V gene lookup returns CDR1 SGHTA and CDR2 FQGNSA. This CDR3 region has 15 residues.